This T cell receptor beta chain stems from a study of blood T cell repertoires in COVID-19 (TCRdb year 2020). Concerning the study at large: Collaborator samples came from the United States, Italy and Spain and covered acute and convalescent phases of COVID-19. The repertoires were released in a freely available public database intended as a resource for research on the immune response to SARS-CoV-2. The prospective study material was composed of cDNA or gDNA derived from T cells, B-cell-depleted T cells, or PBMCs. The sample metadata nearly always contained a de-identified subject ID, COVID-19 status, age in years and sex. Where HLA class I and class II types were available, the types were taken from metadata supplied by the sample provider, not from assay-based typing. The samples were drawn from two sources: the first 160 participants of the ongoing ImmuneRACE study, and fewer than 1,500 subjects contributed by 6 global collaborators. The dataset comprised deeply sampled blood TCRbeta repertoires from subjects exposed to, actively infected with, or recovered from COVID-19. The paper as a whole reports these results and caveats: The quantity of clinical and demographic metadata differed by source and by participant and was supplied without curation.

In the prospective study, participants were roughly 18 to 95 years old, resided in about two dozen geographic areas of the United States, and were enrolled through a virtual design. To assign participants to cohorts, the prospective study relied on clinical history that participants themselves reported in a screening survey and a study questionnaire. For ImmuneRACE Cohort 3, a participant was defined as recovered based on two consecutive negative NP/OP PCR tests, clearance by a healthcare professional, or resolution of symptoms. Each participant in the prospective study had whole blood, serum and a nasopharyngeal or oropharyngeal swab collected by mobile phlebotomists. Additional blood draws and questionnaires over an approximately two-month period could optionally be provided by prospective study participants. Prospective study blood samples were shipped either frozen or at room temperature before DNA extraction.

Reading the germline V gene gives CDR1 SGHTS and CDR2 YDEGEE. The CDR3 holds 16 amino acids from the cysteine to the phenylalanine. Of all the DNA, just the CDR3 is kept, 48 bases in frame from base 1. The junction carries 10 bases between V and J, which are trimmed by 0 bases and 0 bases respectively. This clone was found a few times. The antigen it binds to is not known. It has no much larger one-base neighbor in the sample; base qualities were not kept. TCRbeta CDR3 regions were amplified from genomic DNA using the immunoSEQ Assay, a bias-controlled multiplex PCR. As for how the authors treated the data: Nucleated cell counts per sample were estimated from amplification of reference gene primers within the assay. To quantify the absolute abundance of each unique TCRbeta CDR3 rearrangement, sequence reads were collapsed and filtered. For each sample, productive Simpson clonality was calculated as the square root of Simpson's diversity index across productive rearrangements. TCRdb carries this immuneACCESS record with in-frame sequences only. Its versions omit some clonotypes, under half of them owing to an unresolved V gene in the studies checked, with the rest unexplained. V, J and clone size reflect that table, while D and trimming were determined from the DNA. This sample lists 150,000 to 200,000 clones; 70% to 90% were detected once. The top ten clonotypes cover less than 6% of the sample.

The clonotype was recovered from a man aged 40-50 years who had recovered from COVID-19. The chain uses TRBV5-8 and TRBJ1-5; the D gene assignment is ambiguous. The sequenced sample was PBMCs or T cells enriched from blood (not recorded which). The DNA sequence is TGTGCCAGCAGCTTGGAGTCGGGATATAGCAATCAGCCCCAGCATTTT. Its protein is CASSLESGYSNQPQHF.